These T cell receptor beta chains were read from a single sample in a study of control samples from healthy donors and cancer patients. Sequencing was performed with immunoSEQ multiplex PCR; in TCRdb, only in-frame clones are kept and a portion is missing. The table has around 110,000 clones, 80% to 90% seen once. The sequenced sample consisted of PBMCs. Source of these receptors: a woman in her forties or fifties with colorectal cancer. The CDR3 runs from the conserved cysteine through the conserved F or W. Each record gives: clone size, D gene, V gene, J gene, CDR3 protein, CDR3 DNA. The D gene is left open where the match is weak. Some rows mark clone size as missing; the rest say once, few, many or name a class of expanded clone.

abundance: NA; d_gene: NA; v_gene: TRBV19; j_gene: TRBJ1-5; CDR3aa: CASGYLTGINEPQHF; CDR3nt: TGTGCCAGTGGATACTTAACAGGTATCAATGAGCCCCAGCATTTT
abundance: NA; d_gene: TRBD2; v_gene: TRBV5-1; j_gene: TRBJ2-1; CDR3aa: CASVKGVGLADNEQFF; CDR3nt: TGCGCCAGCGTGAAAGGAGTGGGACTAGCGGACAATGAGCAGTTCTTC
abundance: NA; d_gene: TRBD2; v_gene: TRBV30; j_gene: TRBJ2-1; CDR3aa: CAWSEFLAGPNEQFF; CDR3nt: TGTGCCTGGAGTGAGTTTTTAGCGGGCCCCAATGAGCAGTTCTTC
abundance: NA; d_gene: TRBD2; v_gene: TRBV7-6; j_gene: TRBJ2-3; CDR3aa: CASSPRAGEGPHTQYF; CDR3nt: TGTGCCAGCAGCCCTAGAGCGGGAGAAGGTCCACATACGCAGTATTTT
abundance: NA; d_gene: TRBD2; v_gene: TRBV23-1; j_gene: TRBJ2-7; CDR3aa: CARSPGGANRTKTYEQYF; CDR3nt: TGCGCCCGCAGTCCGGGGGGGGCCAACCGGACTAAGACCTACGAGCAGTACTTC
abundance: few; d_gene: NA; v_gene: TRBV27; j_gene: TRBJ1-1; CDR3aa: CASSLSWETGLGPEAFF; CDR3nt: TGTGCCAGCAGTTTATCGTGGGAAACAGGGCTAGGACCTGAAGCTTTCTTT
abundance: NA; d_gene: NA; v_gene: TRBV6-5; j_gene: TRBJ1-5; CDR3aa: CASSSAGNNQPQHF; CDR3nt: TGTGCCAGCAGTTCAGCAGGGAACAATCAGCCCCAGCATTTT
abundance: NA; d_gene: NA; v_gene: TRBV5-1; j_gene: TRBJ2-5; CDR3aa: CASSFQGSETQYF; CDR3nt: TGCGCCAGCAGCTTCCAGGGCTCAGAGACCCAGTACTTC
abundance: NA; d_gene: TRBD1; v_gene: TRBV29-1; j_gene: TRBJ2-5; CDR3aa: CSVERGQRQETQYF; CDR3nt: TGCAGCGTTGAAAGGGGACAGAGACAAGAGACCCAGTACTTC
abundance: NA; d_gene: NA; v_gene: TRBV29-1; j_gene: TRBJ1-2; CDR3aa: CSAGAFDTNGYTF; CDR3nt: TGCAGCGCTGGGGCGTTTGACACAAATGGCTACACCTTC
abundance: few; d_gene: NA; v_gene: TRBV5-1; j_gene: TRBJ1-1; CDR3aa: CASSLGARAEAFF; CDR3nt: TGCGCCAGCAGCTTGGGGGCGCGTGCTGAAGCTTTCTTT
abundance: NA; d_gene: TRBD1; v_gene: TRBV19; j_gene: TRBJ1-5; CDR3aa: CASSAGTDSNQPQHF; CDR3nt: TGTGCCAGTAGTGCCGGGACAGATAGCAATCAGCCCCAGCATTTT
abundance: once; d_gene: NA; v_gene: TRBV7-2; j_gene: TRBJ1-1; CDR3aa: CASSLRWEGNTEAFF; CDR3nt: TGTGCCAGCAGCTTAAGATGGGAAGGGAACACTGAAGCTTTCTTT
abundance: once; d_gene: NA; v_gene: TRBV28; j_gene: TRBJ2-5; CDR3aa: CASKTSGYEETQYF; CDR3nt: TGTGCCAGCAAAACCTCGGGGTATGAAGAGACCCAGTACTTC
abundance: once; d_gene: NA; v_gene: TRBV19; j_gene: TRBJ2-2; CDR3aa: CASNSGTANTGELFF; CDR3nt: TGTGCCAGTAATAGCGGGACAGCGAACACCGGGGAGCTGTTTTTT
abundance: NA; d_gene: TRBD1; v_gene: TRBV28; j_gene: TRBJ1-1; CDR3aa: CASSLIRGQAEAFF; CDR3nt: TGTGCCAGCAGTTTAATCCGGGGACAGGCTGAAGCTTTCTTT
abundance: NA; d_gene: TRBD2; v_gene: TRBV10-3; j_gene: TRBJ2-1; CDR3aa: CAISPPRGGRAGNEQFF; CDR3nt: TGTGCCATCAGCCCCCCAAGGGGCGGGAGGGCCGGCAATGAGCAGTTCTTC
abundance: NA; d_gene: NA; v_gene: TRBV5-5; j_gene: TRBJ2-5; CDR3aa: CASSLARRGRGETQYF; CDR3nt: TGTGCCAGCAGCTTGGCCCGGAGGGGACGCGGAGAGACCCAGTACTTC
abundance: NA; d_gene: NA; v_gene: TRBV6-1; j_gene: TRBJ1-1; CDR3aa: CASSEDGWNTEAFF; CDR3nt: TGTGCCAGCAGTGAAGATGGGTGGAACACTGAAGCTTTCTTT
abundance: NA; d_gene: NA; v_gene: TRBV18; j_gene: TRBJ2-7; CDR3aa: CASSPLDSHRINEQYF; CDR3nt: TGTGCCAGCTCACCCCTGGACAGCCATAGAATAAACGAGCAGTACTTC
abundance: NA; d_gene: NA; v_gene: TRBV7-2; j_gene: TRBJ2-2; CDR3aa: CASSLAGLNTGELFF; CDR3nt: TGTGCCAGCAGCTTAGCCGGGCTCAACACCGGGGAGCTGTTTTTT
abundance: NA; d_gene: TRBD2; v_gene: TRBV7-8; j_gene: TRBJ2-5; CDR3aa: CASSLDRAGDQETQYF; CDR3nt: TGTGCCAGCAGCTTAGACCGGGCGGGGGACCAAGAGACCCAGTACTTC
abundance: NA; d_gene: TRBD1; v_gene: TRBV19; j_gene: TRBJ2-2; CDR3aa: CASRQTGGTGELFF; CDR3nt: TGTGCCAGTAGGCAGACAGGGGGCACCGGGGAGCTGTTTTTT
abundance: NA; d_gene: NA; v_gene: TRBV7-9; j_gene: TRBJ1-2; CDR3aa: CASSLAGRSTNYGYTF; CDR3nt: TGTGCCAGCAGCTTAGCGGGTAGGAGCACCAACTATGGCTACACCTTC
abundance: once; d_gene: NA; v_gene: TRBV5-8; j_gene: TRBJ1-1; CDR3aa: CASSLIGGWMNTEAFF; CDR3nt: TGTGCCAGCAGCTTGATTGGGGGGTGGATGAACACTGAAGCTTTCTTT
abundance: NA; d_gene: NA; v_gene: TRBV6-6; j_gene: TRBJ1-1; CDR3aa: CASSYSIGQMNTEAFF; CDR3nt: TGTGCCAGCAGTTACTCGATTGGGCAGATGAACACTGAAGCTTTCTTT
abundance: NA; d_gene: TRBD2; v_gene: TRBV28; j_gene: TRBJ2-1; CDR3aa: CASSSPGVGRGYNEQFF; CDR3nt: TGTGCCAGCAGTTCCCCCGGGGTCGGGAGGGGTTACAATGAGCAGTTCTTC
abundance: NA; d_gene: TRBD2; v_gene: TRBV5-1; j_gene: TRBJ2-5; CDR3aa: CASSMTRGGARETQYF; CDR3nt: TGCGCCAGCAGCATGACTCGCGGGGGGGCTCGCGAGACCCAGTACTTC
abundance: NA; d_gene: NA; v_gene: TRBV3-1/TRBV3-2; j_gene: TRBJ1-1; CDR3aa: CASSQEGVRTVNTEAFF; CDR3nt: TGTGCCAGCAGCCAAGAGGGGGTACGGACGGTGAACACTGAAGCTTTCTTT
abundance: NA; d_gene: NA; v_gene: TRBV30; j_gene: TRBJ1-2; CDR3aa: CAWSLPPSRSSYTF; CDR3nt: TGTGCCTGGAGTTTACCTCCCTCGCGATCTAGCTACACCTTC
abundance: NA; d_gene: NA; v_gene: TRBV19; j_gene: TRBJ2-7; CDR3aa: CASSSLPGRSYEQYF; CDR3nt: TGTGCCAGTAGTAGCCTCCCAGGGCGGAGCTACGAGCAGTACTTC
abundance: NA; d_gene: NA; v_gene: TRBV6-6; j_gene: TRBJ2-3; CDR3aa: CASSHTDTQYF; CDR3nt: TGTGCCAGCAGCCACACAGATACGCAGTATTTT
abundance: NA; d_gene: NA; v_gene: TRBV24-1; j_gene: TRBJ1-2; CDR3aa: CATSDQPGQSLGYTF; CDR3nt: TGTGCCACCAGTGATCAACCAGGACAGTCGCTCGGCTACACCTTC
abundance: few; d_gene: TRBD1; v_gene: TRBV7-2; j_gene: TRBJ2-5; CDR3aa: CASSSTGGQETQYF; CDR3nt: TGTGCCAGCAGCTCGACAGGGGGACAAGAGACCCAGTACTTC
abundance: NA; d_gene: NA; v_gene: TRBV7-3; j_gene: TRBJ2-3; CDR3aa: CASTEGPGTDTQYF; CDR3nt: TGTGCCAGCACGGAGGGCCCCGGCACAGATACGCAGTATTTT
abundance: NA; d_gene: TRBD1; v_gene: TRBV28; j_gene: TRBJ2-2; CDR3aa: CASTQQDRGWTGELFF; CDR3nt: TGTGCCAGCACTCAACAGGACAGGGGTTGGACCGGGGAGCTGTTTTTT
abundance: NA; d_gene: NA; v_gene: TRBV9; j_gene: TRBJ2-3; CDR3aa: CASSVSQSQTDTQYF; CDR3nt: TGTGCCAGCAGCGTTAGCCAGAGTCAAACAGATACGCAGTATTTT
abundance: NA; d_gene: TRBD1; v_gene: TRBV20-1; j_gene: TRBJ1-5; CDR3aa: CSASNRGGQPQHF; CDR3nt: TGCAGTGCTAGTAACAGGGGAGGTCAGCCCCAGCATTTT
abundance: NA; d_gene: TRBD1; v_gene: TRBV5-5; j_gene: TRBJ2-4; CDR3aa: CASSLAGTGGVIQYF; CDR3nt: TGTGCCAGCAGCTTGGCCGGGACAGGGGGCGTCATTCAGTACTTC
abundance: many; d_gene: NA; v_gene: TRBV6-6; j_gene: TRBJ2-1; CDR3aa: CASSYSLSGEQFF; CDR3nt: TGTGCCAGCAGTTACTCGCTCTCCGGTGAGCAGTTCTTC
abundance: NA; d_gene: NA; v_gene: TRBV18; j_gene: TRBJ1-5; CDR3aa: CASSPSGNQPQHF; CDR3nt: TGTGCCAGCTCACCATCGGGCAATCAGCCCCAGCATTTT
abundance: NA; d_gene: NA; v_gene: TRBV19; j_gene: TRBJ1-6; CDR3aa: CASSIGFQDSPLHF; CDR3nt: TGTGCCAGTAGTATCGGTTTTCAAGATTCACCCCTCCACTTT
abundance: NA; d_gene: NA; v_gene: TRBV3-1/TRBV3-2; j_gene: TRBJ1-3; CDR3aa: CASTTRGTGNTIYF; CDR3nt: TGTGCCAGCACCACTCGGGGGACTGGAAACACCATATATTTT
abundance: NA; d_gene: TRBD1; v_gene: TRBV15; j_gene: TRBJ1-5; CDR3aa: CATSRDRGNQPQHF; CDR3nt: TGTGCCACCAGCAGGGACAGGGGCAATCAGCCCCAGCATTTT
abundance: many; d_gene: TRBD2; v_gene: TRBV9; j_gene: TRBJ2-2; CDR3aa: CASSAVREGGELFF; CDR3nt: TGTGCCAGCAGCGCGGTAAGGGAGGGAGGGGAGCTGTTTTTT
abundance: NA; d_gene: TRBD1; v_gene: TRBV27; j_gene: TRBJ2-6; CDR3aa: CASSLSTYRDRGSGANVLTF; CDR3nt: TGTGCCAGCAGTTTATCAACCTATCGAGACAGGGGCTCTGGGGCCAACGTCCTGACTTTC
abundance: NA; d_gene: NA; v_gene: TRBV28; j_gene: TRBJ2-2; CDR3aa: CASSLLTQLNTGELFF; CDR3nt: TGTGCCAGCAGTTTATTGACTCAATTGAACACCGGGGAGCTGTTTTTT
abundance: NA; d_gene: NA; v_gene: TRBV28; j_gene: TRBJ2-7; CDR3aa: CASSFPGRAYEQYF; CDR3nt: TGTGCCAGCAGTTTCCCCGGACGGGCCTACGAGCAGTACTTC
abundance: NA; d_gene: NA; v_gene: TRBV7-2; j_gene: TRBJ2-3; CDR3aa: CASSLAQGQAQNTQYF; CDR3nt: TGTGCCAGCAGCTTAGCCCAGGGGCAGGCGCAGAATACGCAGTATTTT
abundance: NA; d_gene: NA; v_gene: TRBV18; j_gene: TRBJ2-1; CDR3aa: CASSTTAGSNEQFF; CDR3nt: TGTGCCAGCTCCACCACGGCGGGATCAAATGAGCAGTTCTTC
abundance: NA; d_gene: NA; v_gene: TRBV6-5; j_gene: TRBJ2-5; CDR3aa: CASTRGRKGQETQYF; CDR3nt: TGTGCCAGCACCCGAGGGAGGAAGGGACAAGAGACCCAGTACTTC
abundance: NA; d_gene: NA; v_gene: TRBV6-5; j_gene: TRBJ1-4; CDR3aa: CASSYVRGGEKLFF; CDR3nt: TGTGCCAGCAGTTACGTCAGGGGAGGAGAAAAACTGTTTTTT
abundance: NA; d_gene: TRBD1; v_gene: TRBV20-1; j_gene: TRBJ2-7; CDR3aa: CSASNPGQPSYEQYF; CDR3nt: TGCAGTGCTAGTAATCCGGGACAGCCATCCTACGAGCAGTACTTC
abundance: NA; d_gene: NA; v_gene: TRBV27; j_gene: TRBJ2-2; CDR3aa: CASSLSITGELFF; CDR3nt: TGTGCCAGCAGTTTAAGCATAACCGGGGAGCTGTTTTTT
abundance: NA; d_gene: NA; v_gene: TRBV11-2; j_gene: TRBJ1-6; CDR3aa: CASSLGGALILTSPLHF; CDR3nt: TGTGCCAGCAGCTTAGGGGGGGCGCTGATTTTAACTTCACCCCTCCACTTT
abundance: NA; d_gene: NA; v_gene: TRBV5-1; j_gene: TRBJ2-2; CDR3aa: CASSLTGNTGELFF; CDR3nt: TGCGCCAGCAGCTTGACAGGGAACACCGGGGAGCTGTTTTTT
abundance: NA; d_gene: NA; v_gene: TRBV5-8; j_gene: TRBJ1-1; CDR3aa: CASVGFIEAFF; CDR3nt: TGTGCCAGCGTCGGGTTTATCGAAGCTTTCTTT